The subject of this entry is one T cell receptor (beta chain). This entry belongs to a study of T-cell memory formation after mild COVID-19. Researchers used 5'RACE with constant-segment primers to make TCR alpha and TCR beta cDNA libraries that carry sample barcodes and UMIs. TCRdb re-analysed the 5' RACE reads in MiXCR, keeping a single row per CDR3 protein. The sample has 310,000 or so distinct CDR3 sequences; around a sixth are singletons. V was clipped by 7 bases and J by 3 bases, with 23 bases between them. Germline loops: CDR1 LNHDA, CDR2 SQIVND (reference sequence). There are 17 residues in the CDR3.

The receptor's source is a man aged 18 to 29 who had mild COVID-19 (a few samples of this study predate the infection). Cell type and time point are not known. Sequences were obtained from PBMCs or a T cell subset sorted from them (not recorded which). This chain uses TRBV19 with TRBJ2-3; weak D call: TRBD1 (6 bases). The CDR3 nucleotides read TGTGCCAGTAAAGTTGCCGGACAACAGGGAATGACAGATACGCAGTATTTT. Its protein is CASKVAGQQGMTDTQYF.